The 26 T cell receptor beta chains reported below all come from one sample, sequenced in a study of cytomegalovirus exposure and HLA in healthy donors. The PCR employed 60 Vbeta primers together with 13 Jbeta primers. Repertoires were generated with immunoSEQ multiplex PCR, while TCRdb's copy carries only in-frame clones and drops some. The sample includes about 140,000 clones, 65% to 80% of them seen just once. The sample consisted of PBMCs. All receptors derive from a male donor in good health and CMV-seropositive.

This clone was seen once. The chain uses TRBV7-6 and TRBJ2-3, with 11 positions matching TRBD1. The CDR3 sequence is 17 residues long. Germline lookup yields CDR1 SGHVS and CDR2 FNYEAQ. V shed 0 bases and J 4 bases; nucleotides not matched to a gene: 6. In nucleotides, the CDR3 is TGTGCCAGCAGCTTAGCCGGGACAGGGGGAGCGTCAGATACGCAGTATTTT. This gives the protein CASSLAGTGGASDTQYF.

CDR3 DNA sequence: TGTGCCAGCAGCTTAGGGGCAGGGGAAGAGACCCAGTACTTC. Amino acid sequence: CASSLGAGEETQYF. The J gene is TRBJ2-5, the V gene TRBV13; tentatively, D is TRBD1 (6 bases). V lost 0 bases and J lost 3, with 8 bases in between. From germline, CDR1 is PRHDT and CDR2 FYEKMQ (reference sequence). This CDR3 contains 14 residues.

V and J are TRBV5-1 and TRBJ2-7; tentatively, D is TRBD2 (6 bases). V was clipped by 0 bases and J by 5 bases, with 12 bases between them. The CDR3 runs 14 residues. Germline CDR1 is SGHRS and CDR2 is YFSETQ. CDR3 loop: CASSLAASANEQYF. CDR3 coding DNA: TGCGCCAGCAGCTTGGCGGCTAGCGCTAACGAGCAGTACTTC.

This clone appeared a few times. The V call is TRBV9, the J call TRBJ2-1; 10 bases match TRBD2. V trimming: 4 bases; J trimming: 5 bases; junction bases outside the gene matches: 3. CDR1 is SGDLS, CDR2 YYNGEE, per germline. The CDR3 loop spans 14 amino acids. CDR3 loop: CASSLGLADNEQFF. The CDR3 nucleotides read TGTGCCAGCAGCCTTGGACTAGCGGACAATGAGCAGTTCTTC.

This sequence joins TRBV7-2 and TRBJ1-2; D might be TRBD1 (6 bases). The V end was cut by 7 bases, the J end by 7 bases, with 13 bases between. Germline V gives CDR1 SGHTA, CDR2 FQGNSA. The CDR3 is 12 amino acids. The CDR3 sequence: CASKTGTSGYTF. The DNA of the CDR3 is TGTGCCAGCAAAACAGGGACAAGTGGCTACACCTTC.

This sequence joins TRBV5-6 and TRBJ2-3; D perhaps matches TRBD2 (6 bases). The CDR3 runs to 13 residues. Trimming removed 2 bases at V and 5 bases at J, with 9 bases between. Germline V gene lookup returns CDR1 SGHDT and CDR2 YYEEEE. This chain's CDR3 is CASSLLGGDTQYF. In DNA form, the CDR3 reads TGTGCCAGCAGCTTACTCGGGGGAGATACGCAGTATTTT.

The V and J genes are TRBV19 and TRBJ2-2; D gene unclear. There are 12 residues in the CDR3. Deletions cut 10 bases from V and 4 bases from J, with 10 bases between. CDR1 is LNHDA and CDR2 is SQIVND in the germline V gene (reference sequence). For the CDR3, the DNA is TGTGCCATTCGCCAGGTCACCGGGGAGCTGTTTTTT. This codes for CAIRQVTGELFF.

This clone has only a few counts. The chain is built from TRBV13 and TRBJ2-5; a possible D gene is TRBD1 (6 bases). The J call may be wrong; the DNA end is better matched by TRBJ2-7. Germline values: CDR1 PRHDT, CDR2 FYEKMQ (reference sequence). This CDR3 spans 14 amino acids. CDR3 DNA: TGTGCCAGCAGCTTAGCCGGACAGCTCTACGAGCAGTACTTC. Translation gives CASSLAGQLYEQYF.

CDR3 residues: CASKRGSEETQYF. The CDR3 DNA reads as TGTGCCAGCAAGAGAGGGAGTGAAGAGACCCAGTACTTC. V gene TRBV2 combines with J gene TRBJ2-5; a possible D gene is TRBD2 (5 bases). Trimming removed 7 bases from V and 3 bases from J, with 12 bases in between. The CDR3 loop spans 13 amino acids. The germline gives CDR1 SNHLY, CDR2 FYNNEI.

The gene calls are TRBV4-3 and TRBJ2-1, with 10 bases fitting TRBD2. J gave up 7 bases and V 4 bases, and 10 bases lay outside the gene matches. This CDR3 is 16 amino acids long. CDR1 is LGHNA and CDR2 is YSLEER in the germline V gene. CDR3 protein: CASSRQLTSGINEQFF. CDR3 coding DNA: TGCGCCAGCAGCCGACAATTAACTAGCGGGATTAATGAGCAGTTCTTC.

The chain employs TRBV28 and TRBJ1-2; 11 nucleotides agree with TRBD1. Germline lookup yields CDR1 MDHEN and CDR2 SYDVKM. The CDR3 runs to 15 residues. Unmatched junction bases numbered 11, after V lost 6 bases and J lost 8 bases. In DNA form, the CDR3 reads TGTGCCAGCAGCGGACAGGGGGCGCGCGGGTACGGCTACACCTTC. Protein sequence: CASSGQGARGYGYTF.

This chain joins TRBV7-6 and TRBJ1-6, with a tentative D call TRBD1 (6 bases). From germline, CDR1 is SGHVS and CDR2 FNYEAQ. The CDR3 totals 17 residues. The ends were cut back, 2 bases at V and 3 bases at J, with 14 bases in the middle. The CDR3 coding sequence is TGTGCCAGCAGCTTATCCTCAGGACAGTACTATAATTCACCCCTCCACTTT. This encodes CASSLSSGQYYNSPLHF.

V gene TRBV6-5 combines with J gene TRBJ1-4; no clear D. This CDR3 contains 13 residues. Germline CDR1 MNHEY, CDR2 SVGAGI. V was trimmed by 4 bases and J by 5 bases, leaving 8 bases between them. CDR3 amino acids: CASSSDINEKLFF. The CDR3 region has the DNA TGTGCCAGCAGTTCCGACATAAATGAAAAACTGTTTTTT.

The chain has TRBV5-4 and TRBJ1-4; D gene ambiguous. The V end lost 4 bases, the J end lost 0 bases, and 13 bases lay between the germline ends. The CDR3 runs to 16 residues. The germline V gene encodes CDR1 SGHNT and CDR2 YYREEE (reference sequence). The CDR3 region is CASSRSGKATNEKLFF. The DNA for the CDR3 is TGTGCCAGCAGCCGATCCGGGAAGGCAACTAATGAAAAACTGTTTTTT. The whole variable domain, remainder taken from reference TRBV5-4 and TRBJ1-4, is ETGVTQSPTHLIKTRGQQVTLRCSSQSGHNTVSWYQQALGQGPQFIFQYYREEENGRGNFPPRFSGLQFPNYSSELNVNALELDDSALYLCASSRSGKATNEKLFFGSGTQLSVL.

The chain uses TRBV6-1 and TRBJ2-5; D remains ambiguous. CDR3 length: 10 residues. Germline CDR1 reads MNHNS; CDR2 reads SASEGT. V lost 9 bases and J lost 2, with 4 bases in between. The CDR3 reads CASSQETQYF. The CDR3, as DNA: TGTGCCAGTTCACAAGAGACCCAGTACTTC.

The rearrangement links TRBV6-1 to TRBJ2-1; 10 bases fit TRBD2. Trimming removed 2 bases from V and 8 bases from J; junction bases left unmatched: 9. The CDR3 spans 16 residues. CDR1 is MNHNS, CDR2 SASEGT, per germline. The CDR3 sequence is CASSELAGGRSHEQFF. In DNA, the CDR3 is TGTGCCAGCAGTGAATTAGCGGGAGGCCGGAGCCATGAGCAGTTCTTC.

The chain employs TRBV2 and TRBJ2-2; 12 positions agree with TRBD2. The J segment lost 0 bases and the V segment lost 4 bases, leaving 12 bases of the junction unmatched. The CDR3 covers 20 residues. Germline V gene data show CDR1 as SNHLY and CDR2 as FYNNEI. The chain's CDR3 is CASSVSLAGGKSANTGELFF. CDR3 nucleotides: TGTGCCAGCAGTGTTTCTCTAGCGGGAGGGAAATCCGCGAACACCGGGGAGCTGTTTTTT.

In this sample, this clone turned up a few times. This rearrangement joins TRBV5-1 to TRBJ1-1, with D possibly matching TRBD1 (6 bases). The CDR3 sequence is 16 residues long. V shed 3 bases and J shed 2 bases, with 17 bases lying between them. Looked up from germline, CDR1 is SGHRS and CDR2 is YFSETQ. CDR3 DNA: TGCGCCAGCAGCTCCTCAATTCCGGGACAAAACACTGAAGCTTTCTTT. Its protein is CASSSSIPGQNTEAFF.

Only one count was recorded for this clone. The chain recombines TRBV4-2 with TRBJ2-2, with 16 bases matching TRBD2. Per the germline V gene, CDR1 is LGHNA and CDR2 is YNFKEQ. V gave up 2 bases and J gave up 6 bases; unmatched junction bases: 3. The CDR3 length is 17 residues. CDR3 protein: CASSQPGLAGGAGELFF. The CDR3 DNA sequence: TGTGCCAGCAGCCAACCGGGACTAGCGGGAGGGGCCGGGGAGCTGTTTTTT.

This rearrangement joins TRBV4-1 to TRBJ2-3; 13 bases line up with TRBD2. Germline CDR1 reads MGHRA; CDR2 reads YSYEKL. The CDR3 runs 15 residues. J was trimmed by 6 bases and V by 3 bases; bases with no gene match: 3. The CDR3 loop is CASSHSGLAGDTQYF. The CDR3 DNA reads as TGCGCCAGCAGCCATTCGGGACTAGCGGGGGATACGCAGTATTTT.

This clone was seen more than once but under ten times. The chain joins TRBV4-2 to TRBJ2-2; 8 bases agree with TRBD2. The J segment lost 7 bases and the V segment lost 5 bases, leaving 9 bases of the junction unmatched. The CDR3 runs to 15 residues. Germline loops: CDR1 LGHNA, CDR2 YNFKEQ. In nucleotides, the CDR3 is TGTGCCAGCAGCGTAGGGCGGGAGGCCAGCGGGGAGCTGTTTTTT. Translating it yields CASSVGREASGELFF.

The chain carries TRBV29-1 and TRBJ2-3; D call uncertain. Germline V CDR1 and CDR2: SQVTM, ANQGSEA. Trimming removed 7 bases from V and 0 bases from J, with 14 bases in between. The CDR3 has 14 residues. CDR3 in DNA: TGCAGCGCCATACCGGCACAGAGCACAGATACGCAGTATTTT. It encodes CSAIPAQSTDTQYF.

A few counts support this clone. V usage is TRBV7-9 and J usage is TRBJ1-1; a weak D match, TRBD1 (5 bases). The germline CDR1 and CDR2 sequences are SEHNR and FQNEAQ (reference sequence). The CDR3 consists of 13 residues. V was trimmed by 5 bases and J by 2 bases, leaving 9 bases between them. In DNA form, the CDR3 reads TGTGCCAGCAGCCTAGGACACAACACTGAAGCTTTCTTT. It codes for CASSLGHNTEAFF. Variable domain in full (rest from reference TRBV7-9 and TRBJ1-1): DTGVSQNPRHKITKRGQNVTFRCDPISEHNRLYWYRQTLGQGPEFLTYFQNEAQLEKSRLLSDRFSAERPKGSFSTLEIQRTEQGDSAMYLCASSLGHNTEAFFGQGTRLTVV.

The V and J genes are TRBV7-8 and TRBJ1-5; D unclear. The CDR3 is 17 residues long. The V and J ends lost 1 base and 4 bases respectively, with 17 bases between them. Germline lookup yields CDR1 SGHVS and CDR2 FQNEAQ. The CDR3 spells CASSLVGFWQTNQPQHF. CDR3 nucleotide sequence: TGTGCCAGCAGCTTAGTCGGTTTTTGGCAGACTAATCAGCCCCAGCATTTT.

This clone was counted a single time. One end of the junction is discordant with germline, which a read error may explain. The CDR3 nucleotides are TGTGCTAGCAGCGCCGTGGGAGCGGGGGTTGCAGAGACCCAGTACTTC. This sequence encodes CASSAVGAGVAETQYF. The chain couples TRBV7-7 to TRBJ2-5; TRBD2 matches 8 bases. CDR1 SSHAT and CDR2 FNYEAQ come from the germline V gene (reference sequence). This CDR3 is 16 amino acids long.

This chain uses TRBV18 with TRBJ2-1; TRBD1 matches 10 bases. This CDR3 has 15 residues. Germline assignment: CDR1 KGHSH and CDR2 LQKENI. V shed 7 bases and J 6 bases; nucleotides not matched to a gene: 9. The CDR3 region is CASLHGQGDSNEQFF. In DNA form, the CDR3 reads TGTGCCAGCTTACATGGACAGGGGGATAGCAATGAGCAGTTCTTC.